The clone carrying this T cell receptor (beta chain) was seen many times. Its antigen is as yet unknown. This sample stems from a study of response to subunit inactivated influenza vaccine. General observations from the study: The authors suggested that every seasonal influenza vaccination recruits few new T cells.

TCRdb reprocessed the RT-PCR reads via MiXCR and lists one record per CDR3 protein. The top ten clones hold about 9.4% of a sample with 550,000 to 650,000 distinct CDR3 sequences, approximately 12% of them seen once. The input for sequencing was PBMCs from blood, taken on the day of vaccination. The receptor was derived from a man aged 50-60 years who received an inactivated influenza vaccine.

Here the CDR3 reads CASSRQQETQYF. As DNA, the CDR3 is TGTGCCAGCAGCAGACAACAAGAGACCCAGTACTTC. This chain connects TRBV7-9 to TRBJ2-5; D is undetermined. This CDR3 region has 12 residues. Looked up from germline, CDR1 is SEHNR and CDR2 is FQNEAQ (reference sequence). V was clipped by 5 bases and J by 2 bases, with 6 bases between them.